The T cell receptor (beta chain) under discussion was sequenced for a study of blood T cells in healthy people across ages. Overall study results and limits: Unsorted PBMCs prevented conclusive naive versus antigen-experienced comparison. Age showed a roughly linear inverse relationship with TCR beta diversity per million T cells.

Together with a sample-barcoded 5' primer, a J-beta primer mix was included in a second PCR lasting about 7 to 11 cycles. Carrying 12 random nucleotides, a template-switch adaptor labeled each individual cDNA molecule. One entry per CDR3 protein results from TCRdb running MiXCR on the 5' RACE reads. The sample has hundreds of thousands of distinct CDR3 sequences, approximately 49% seen once. This clonotype was counted between two and nine times. Its specificity is not known. V was pared by 4 bases and J by 7 bases, with 10 bases of the junction left unmatched. Germline lookup yields CDR1 SNHLY and CDR2 FYNNEI. The CDR3 consists of 14 residues.

This TCR was sampled from a woman aged 60-70 years in good health. Input material: blood. The V gene is TRBV2, the J gene TRBJ2-7; 7 bases fit TRBD1. The CDR3 reads CASSATGELGEQYF. Written as DNA, the CDR3 is TGTGCCAGCAGTGCCACAGGGGAGCTAGGGGAGCAGTACTTC.